These 24 T cell receptor beta chains came from one sample sequenced in a study of cytomegalovirus exposure and HLA in healthy donors. In the PCR, 60 Vbeta and 13 Jbeta primers were used. The assay was immunoSEQ multiplex PCR, and TCRdb's table has in-frame clones only and misses some. In the table there are around 99,000 clones, roughly 80% of which are singletons. Sequencing was done on a sample of PBMCs. Receptors originate from a man aged 45 to 65 in good health and CMV-seropositive.

CDR3 protein: CASSGSSSYEQYF. DNA for the CDR3: TGTGCCAGCAGTGGCTCCAGCTCCTACGAGCAGTACTTC. The chain couples TRBV2 to TRBJ2-7; no definite D call. This CDR3 has 13 residues. V gave up 4 bases and J gave up 0 bases, with 7 bases separating them. Germline CDR1 SNHLY, CDR2 FYNNEI.

In DNA form, the CDR3 reads TGCAGCGTGACGACAGGCGTTAGCAATCAGCCCCAGCATTTT. This translates into CSVTTGVSNQPQHF. V gene TRBV29-1 combines with J gene TRBJ1-5; D perhaps matches TRBD1 (6 bases). The CDR3 is made up of 14 amino acids. V was pared by 6 bases and J by 0 bases, with 12 bases between. CDR1 and CDR2 (germline): SQVTM, ANQGSEA. The full variable domain, its missing parts supplied by reference TRBV29-1 and TRBJ1-5, is SAVISQKPSRDICQRGTSLTIQCQVDSQVTMMFWYRQQPGQSLTLIATANQGSEATYESGFVIDKFPISRPNLTFSTLTVSNMSPEDSSIYLCSVTTGVSNQPQHFGDGTRLSIL.

The J gene is TRBJ2-5, the V gene TRBV29-1, with TRBD2 matching over 8 bases. Germline V gene sequence: CDR1 SQVTM, CDR2 ANQGSEA. V shed 3 bases and J 5 bases; nucleotides not matched to a gene: 8. This CDR3 is 14 amino acids long. The CDR3 bases are TGCAGCGTTGACGGACCTCGCGGGGGGGAGACCCAGTACTTC. Residues: CSVDGPRGGETQYF.

This clone has only a few counts. The chain joins TRBV19 to TRBJ2-3; TRBD2 might be the D (5 bases). Trimming removed 3 bases at V and 1 base at J, with 11 bases between. The CDR3 sequence is 15 residues long. The germline gives CDR1 LNHDA, CDR2 SQIVND (reference sequence). CDR3 protein: CASSIYGLGTDTQYF. In nucleotides, the CDR3 is TGTGCCAGTAGTATTTACGGACTCGGCACAGATACGCAGTATTTT.

This chain joins TRBV7-3 and TRBJ2-2; D call uncertain. Trimming left V 5 bases short and J 2 bases short, with 9 bases between. This CDR3 comprises 14 residues. Germline loops: CDR1 SGHTA, CDR2 FQGTGA. This chain's CDR3 is CASSTGPNTGELFF. The CDR3 DNA is TGTGCCAGCAGCACGGGTCCTAACACCGGGGAGCTGTTTTTT.

A word on this clone: One end of the junction is discordant with germline, which a read error may explain. V usage is TRBV29-1 and J usage is TRBJ2-7; possible D gene TRBD1, 5 bases. CDR3 size: 13 residues. The germline gives CDR1 SQVTM, CDR2 ANQGSEA. The CDR3, as DNA: TGCAGCGTTGATGTGGGGCGCTCCTACGAGCAGCACTTC. Translated, it gives CSVDVGRSYEQHF.

The V gene is TRBV5-4, the J gene TRBJ2-1; TRBD2 matches at 8 bases. This CDR3 has 15 amino acids. Germline CDR1 is SGHNT and CDR2 is YYREEE (reference sequence). J was trimmed by 5 bases and V by 1 base; bases with no gene match: 5. For the CDR3, the DNA is TGTGCCAGCAGCTTGCCAGCGGGGGTCCACAATGAGCAGTTCTTC. It yields the protein CASSLPAGVHNEQFF. The variable domain in full, completed from reference TRBV5-4 and TRBJ2-1, reads ETGVTQSPTHLIKTRGQQVTLRCSSQSGHNTVSWYQQALGQGPQFIFQYYREEENGRGNFPPRFSGLQFPNYSSELNVNALELDDSALYLCASSLPAGVHNEQFFGPGTRLTVL.

J is TRBJ2-5 and V is TRBV19; perhaps TRBD2 as D (5 bases). Per germline, CDR1 LNHDA and CDR2 SQIVND (reference sequence). The CDR3 runs to 17 residues. V lost 4 bases and J 1 base, leaving 19 bases between the germline ends. The CDR3 DNA follows: TGTGCCAGTAGTAGAGGGCGGACTGCTAGCACCCAAGAGACCCAGTACTTC. Translating it yields CASSRGRTASTQETQYF.

This rearrangement joins TRBV6-1 to TRBJ1-2, with D possibly TRBD1 on 5 matching bases. The germline CDR1 and CDR2 sequences are MNHNS and SASEGT. The CDR3 loop spans 12 amino acids. The germline V and J ends were trimmed by 3 bases and 4 bases, with 6 bases remaining between them. The DNA for the CDR3 is TGTGCCAGCAGTGACAGGGTCTATGGCTACACCTTC. This translates into CASSDRVYGYTF.

The rearrangement uses TRBV2 and TRBJ1-2; weak D call: TRBD1 (5 bases). Per germline, CDR1 SNHLY and CDR2 FYNNEI. This CDR3 comprises 15 residues. V was cut by 5 bases and J by 0 bases, with 13 bases left in between. CDR3 residues: CASSQTRETNYGYTF. CDR3 sequence (DNA): TGTGCCAGCAGTCAAACCAGGGAAACTAACTATGGCTACACCTTC.

The chain has TRBV6-5 and TRBJ2-7, with D perhaps TRBD1 (6 bases). The germline V gene encodes CDR1 MNHEY and CDR2 SVGAGI. This CDR3 region has 15 residues. Trimming removed 0 bases at V and 3 bases at J, with 12 bases between. The CDR3 nucleotides read TGTGCCAGCAGTTACTCTTGGGACAAGCACTACGAGCAGTACTTC. It codes for CASSYSWDKHYEQYF.

V and J are TRBV6-5 and TRBJ2-6, with D perhaps TRBD2 (5 bases). Deletions cut 3 bases from V and 0 bases from J, with 6 bases between. CDR1 and CDR2 (germline): MNHEY, SVGAGI. The CDR3 extends over 15 amino acids. CDR3 amino acids: CASSYEGSGANVLTF. The CDR3 region has the DNA TGTGCCAGCAGTTATGAGGGCTCTGGGGCCAACGTCCTGACTTTC.

This chain connects TRBV19 to TRBJ1-5; D not certain. V was pared by 2 bases and J by 0 bases, with 17 bases between. Germline CDR1 and CDR2: LNHDA and SQIVND (reference sequence). The CDR3 loop spans 18 amino acids. The CDR3 bases are TGTGCCAGTAGTATATCCCCTTCGGTGGGCCATAGCAATCAGCCCCAGCATTTT. Translation gives CASSISPSVGHSNQPQHF.

The rearrangement links TRBV20-1 to TRBJ1-4, with no clear D. This CDR3 contains 10 residues. The V and J ends lost 6 bases and 4 bases respectively, with 3 bases between them. Germline CDR1 DFQATT, CDR2 SNEGSKA (reference sequence). The CDR3 loop is CSAHNEKLFF. In DNA, the CDR3 is TGCAGTGCCCATAATGAAAAACTGTTTTTT.

The genes are TRBV29-1 and TRBJ2-2; TRBD2 is a possible D gene (6 bases). Germline values: CDR1 SQVTM, CDR2 ANQGSEA. CDR3 size: 14 residues. Between the trimmed V and J ends, which lost 0 bases and 7 bases, there was a span of 12 bases. The chain's CDR3 is CSVEDTGTGGELFF. CDR3 sequence (DNA): TGCAGCGTTGAAGACACGGGGACTGGCGGGGAGCTGTTTTTT.

As to this clone: This same CDR3 is encoded by further DNA sequences in the sample. The J gene is TRBJ1-1, the V gene TRBV7-2; a weak D match, TRBD1 (6 bases). CDR1 and CDR2 (germline): SGHTA, FQGNSA. Trimming cost V 4 bases and J 5 bases, with 11 bases left between them. This CDR3 has 13 residues. CDR3 amino acids: CASSSQGGTEAFF. The CDR3 DNA reads TGTGCCAGCAGCTCACAAGGGGGTACTGAAGCTTTCTTT.

This clone was observed a single time. The genes are TRBV29-1 and TRBJ2-2, with 15 positions matching TRBD2. After removal of 7 bases from V and 2 bases from J, the junction contained 5 bases not matched to a gene. The CDR3 consists of 16 residues. Germline CDR1 SQVTM, CDR2 ANQGSEA. CDR3 sequence reads: CSGRGLAGGNTGELFF. DNA for the CDR3: TGCAGCGGACGGGGACTAGCGGGGGGAAACACCGGGGAGCTGTTTTTT.

The chain links TRBV30 to TRBJ2-6; 9 nucleotides line up with TRBD2. Germline V gene sequence: CDR1 GTSNPN, CDR2 SVGIG (reference sequence). CDR3 size: 15 residues. V lost 5 bases, J lost 5 bases, and 7 bases stayed unmatched. CDR3 region: CAWRGGAPWANVLTF. The CDR3 DNA is TGTGCCTGGCGCGGGGGGGCCCCTTGGGCCAACGTCCTGACTTTC. Full variable domain (missing parts from reference TRBV30 and TRBJ2-6): SQTIHQWPATLVQPVGSPLSLECTVEGTSNPNLYWYRQAAGRGLQLLFYSVGIGQISSEVPQNLSASRPQDRQFILSSKKLLLSDSGFYLCAWRGGAPWANVLTFGAGSRLTVL.

The gene calls are TRBV7-2 and TRBJ1-5; no reliable D call. Per the germline V gene, CDR1 is SGHTA and CDR2 is FQGNSA. The germline V and J ends were trimmed by 1 base and 2 bases, with 12 bases remaining between them. This CDR3 has 16 residues. The CDR3 sequence is CASSLEYGRGNQPQHF. The CDR3 DNA follows: TGTGCCAGCAGCTTAGAATATGGGAGGGGCAATCAGCCCCAGCATTTT.

The chain combines TRBV7-9 with TRBJ1-4; TRBD1 matches at 8 bases. Germline V lookup: CDR1 SEHNR, CDR2 FQNEAQ (reference sequence). The CDR3 consists of 13 residues. Unmatched junction bases numbered 4, after V lost 3 bases and J lost 10 bases. The CDR3: CASSFSDRAKLFF. DNA for the CDR3: TGTGCCAGCAGCTTCTCGGACAGGGCAAAACTGTTTTTT.

This chain joins TRBV7-9 and TRBJ2-3, with D tentatively TRBD1 (6 bases). V was trimmed by 0 bases and J by 2 bases, leaving 6 bases between them. CDR1 and CDR2 from the germline V gene are SEHNR and FQNEAQ (reference sequence). This CDR3 has 14 amino acids. The CDR3 spells CASSLAGATDTQYF. The CDR3 DNA reads TGTGCCAGCAGCTTAGCGGGGGCCACAGATACGCAGTATTTT.

The chain uses TRBV10-3 and TRBJ1-5; TRBD1 matches 7 bases. Per the germline V gene, CDR1 is ENHRY and CDR2 is SYGVKD. J was trimmed by 11 bases and V by 2 bases; bases with no gene match: 15. There are 16 residues in the CDR3. This CDR3 reads CAISEDGTVGFSTQHF. DNA for the CDR3: TGTGCCATCAGTGAGGACGGGACAGTTGGTTTCTCGACCCAGCATTTT.

V and J are TRBV28 and TRBJ1-1, with unresolved D. Germline CDR1 reads MDHEN; CDR2 reads SYDVKM. The CDR3 has 16 amino acids. Trimming stripped 1 base from V and 1 base from J, with 13 bases between. CDR3 amino acids: CASSLLIGSGNTEAFF. CDR3 coding DNA: TGTGCCAGCAGTTTATTGATTGGGTCAGGGAACACTGAAGCTTTCTTT.

The chain has TRBV7-3 and TRBJ2-3; 8 nucleotides match TRBD2. CDR1 is SGHTA, CDR2 FQGTGA, per germline. The CDR3 sequence is 16 residues long. The V and J ends lost 1 base and 5 bases, in that order; junction bases with no gene match: 8. The DNA for the CDR3 is TGTGCCAGCAGCTTAAAAACGGGGGGGCTGGGAGATACGCAGTATTTT. This codes for CASSLKTGGLGDTQYF.